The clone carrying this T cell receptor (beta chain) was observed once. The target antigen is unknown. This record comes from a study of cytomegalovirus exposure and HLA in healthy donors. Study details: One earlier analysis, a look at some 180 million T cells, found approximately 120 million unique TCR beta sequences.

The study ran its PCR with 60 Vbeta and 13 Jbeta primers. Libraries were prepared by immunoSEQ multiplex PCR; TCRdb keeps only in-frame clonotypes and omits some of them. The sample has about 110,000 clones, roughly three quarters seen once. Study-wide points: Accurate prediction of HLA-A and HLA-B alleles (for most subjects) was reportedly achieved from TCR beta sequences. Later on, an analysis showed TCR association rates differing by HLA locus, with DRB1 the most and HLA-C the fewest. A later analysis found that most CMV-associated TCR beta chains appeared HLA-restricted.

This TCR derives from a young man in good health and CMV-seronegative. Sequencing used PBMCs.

CDR3: CASSQESGGAPNEKLFF. The CDR3 DNA follows: TGCGCCAGCAGCCAAGAGAGTGGAGGGGCCCCTAATGAAAAACTGTTTTTT. The chain is built from TRBV4-3 and TRBJ1-4, with TRBD1 as a possible D gene (5 bases). The CDR3 runs to 17 residues. Germline V gene data show CDR1 as LGHNA and CDR2 as YSLEER. Trimming pared 0 bases from V and 3 bases from J, leaving 14 bases between.